The 2 T cell receptor beta chains listed next were all sequenced from one sample in a study of blood T cell repertoires in COVID-19. Data came from immunoSEQ multiplex PCR; TCRdb stores just in-frame clones and leaves some out. The table lists about 220,000 clones, 70% to 90% of them singletons, with more than 3.5% in the top ten. Sequenced: PBMCs or T cells enriched from blood (not recorded which). These receptors were collected from a woman aged 40 to 55 with acute COVID-19.

The chain combines TRBV4-1 with TRBJ2-1, with TRBD2 matching over 11 bases. Germline assignment: CDR1 MGHRA and CDR2 YSYEKL. The CDR3 runs 12 residues. Germline trimming cut 3 bases from V and 15 bases from J; bases unmatched to any gene: 4. CDR3 in DNA: TGCGCCAGCAGCCAGCTAGCGGGGGGTCTGTTCTTC. Its protein is CASSQLAGGLFF.

The chain is built from TRBV19 and TRBJ1-3, with D perhaps matching TRBD1 (5 bases). This CDR3 comprises 14 residues. In germline, CDR1 is LNHDA, CDR2 SQIVND (reference sequence). V gave up 8 bases and J gave up 5 bases, with 16 bases separating them. This CDR3 reads CASESGERRNTIYF. In DNA, the CDR3 is TGTGCCAGTGAGTCGGGGGAAAGGAGAAACACCATATATTTT.